This TCR beta chain stems from a study of lymphopenia after photon versus proton radiotherapy. Notes on this clone: Its cognate antigen is unknown.

Study conclusions and caveats: A bigger post-nadir fall in TCR diversity correlated inversely with survival time in deceased patients. Post-nadir diversity loss with photons came from oligoclonal expansion, particularly CD8+ Temra cells. Under photons, naive T cells and diversity fell while effector/memory populations rose. Only patients who died were analyzed for survival; proton advantage is unproven.

Data came from immunoSEQ multiplex PCR; TCRdb stores just in-frame clones and leaves some out. Altogether roughly 65,000 clones are present, approximately 91% being singletons, with the ten largest covering 2.5% to 3%. V shed 6 bases, J shed 9 bases, and the junction held 6 bases outside the gene matches. The CDR3 covers 14 residues. The V gene's germline CDR1 is SNHLY and CDR2 FYNNEI. This clonotype originated in a woman in her 70s with pancreatic cancer. The V gene is TRBV2, the J gene TRBJ2-1; 12 bases fit TRBD2. Specimen: peripheral blood, collected from a patient treated with photon-based radiotherapy. In DNA form, the CDR3 reads TGTGCCAGCAGCCGACTAGCGGGAGTGAGTGAGCAGTTCTTC. Its translation is CASSRLAGVSEQFF.